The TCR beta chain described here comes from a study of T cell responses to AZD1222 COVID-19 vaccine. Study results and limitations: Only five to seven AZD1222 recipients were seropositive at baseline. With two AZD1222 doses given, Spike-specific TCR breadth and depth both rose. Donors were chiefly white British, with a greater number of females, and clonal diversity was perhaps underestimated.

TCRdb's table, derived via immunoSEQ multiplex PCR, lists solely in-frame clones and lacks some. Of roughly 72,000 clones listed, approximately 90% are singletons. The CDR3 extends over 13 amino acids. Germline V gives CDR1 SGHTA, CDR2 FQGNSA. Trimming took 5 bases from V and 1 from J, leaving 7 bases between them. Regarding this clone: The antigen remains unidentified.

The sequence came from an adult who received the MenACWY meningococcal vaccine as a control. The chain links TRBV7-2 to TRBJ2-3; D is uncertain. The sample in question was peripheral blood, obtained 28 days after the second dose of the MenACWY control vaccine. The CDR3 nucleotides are TGTGCCAGCAGCCGCCCAGGCACAGATACGCAGTATTTT. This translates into CASSRPGTDTQYF.